The rows below give T cell receptor beta chains drawn from one sample of a study of shared clonotypes between healthy human individuals. Data came from immunoSEQ multiplex PCR; TCRdb stores just in-frame clones and leaves some out. The sample yields about 2.2 million clones, roughly 95% seen once. Sequenced material: naive CD8+ T cells from PBMCs. The receptor set was obtained from a man aged 18-30 years in good health. Some clones in this sample may be carry-over from other donors' samples. Each CDR3 is given with its conserved first and last residue. Fields, in order: V gene, J gene, D gene, clone size, CDR3 protein, CDR3 DNA. A D gene is named only where the DNA matches it firmly. The size field is filled for only some rows; it gives once, few, many or a size class.

TRBV6-5,TRBJ2-7,NA,NA,CASSLTPANEQYF,TGTGCCAGCAGCCTGACCCCGGCAAACGAGCAGTACTTC
TRBV29-1,TRBJ1-1,NA,NA,CSVELFGKTEAFF,TGCAGCGTTGAGCTTTTCGGGAAAACTGAAGCTTTCTTT
TRBV28,TRBJ1-1,NA,NA,CASRVKAGGKAFF,TGTGCCAGCAGAGTTAAAGCGGGAGGGAAAGCTTTCTTT
TRBV27,TRBJ1-1,NA,NA,CASSSIPTRGWDTEAFF,TGTGCCAGCAGTTCCATCCCAACCAGGGGCTGGGACACTGAAGCTTTCTTT
TRBV6-5,TRBJ2-1,NA,once,CASSYPRQGVREQFF,TGTGCCAGCAGTTACCCCAGGCAGGGTGTTCGTGAGCAGTTCTTC
TRBV9,TRBJ2-5,TRBD2,NA,CASRAGTSWTETQYF,TGTGCCAGCAGAGCCGGGACTAGCTGGACGGAGACCCAGTACTTC
TRBV9,TRBJ2-5,TRBD2,NA,CASSAVHSGFGETQYF,TGTGCCAGCAGCGCTGTGCATAGCGGGTTCGGAGAGACCCAGTACTTC
TRBV14,TRBJ2-7,TRBD1,NA,CASSPGPGQGLYEQYF,TGTGCCAGCAGCCCCGGTCCGGGACAGGGGCTCTACGAGCAGTACTTC
TRBV6-1,TRBJ1-1,NA,NA,CASRPKLVNTEAFF,TGTGCCAGCAGGCCTAAGTTGGTGAACACTGAAGCTTTCTTT
TRBV6-1,TRBJ2-1,TRBD2,many,CASRERSGSAYNEQFF,TGTGCCAGCAGGGAACGAAGCGGGAGTGCCTACAATGAGCAGTTCTTC
TRBV28,TRBJ1-2,NA,NA,CASRGENYGYTF,TGTGCCAGCAGAGGGGAGAACTATGGCTACACCTTC
TRBV9,TRBJ2-1,NA,NA,CASSVGTFYNEQFF,TGTGCCAGCAGCGTCGGGACTTTTTACAATGAGCAGTTCTTC
TRBV28,TRBJ2-1,NA,NA,CASRPASERFGVDEQFF,TGTGCCAGCAGGCCTGCTAGCGAAAGATTCGGTGTCGATGAGCAGTTCTTC
TRBV28,TRBJ1-1,NA,NA,CASTLTQNTEAFF,TGTGCCAGCACTTTGACCCAGAACACTGAAGCTTTCTTT
TRBV27,TRBJ2-1,TRBD2,once,CASSLVLAGVEQFF,TGTGCCAGCAGCCTAGTCTTAGCGGGAGTTGAGCAGTTCTTC
TRBV27,TRBJ2-1,NA,NA,CASSWAVSYNEQFF,TGTGCCAGCAGTTGGGCAGTCTCCTACAATGAGCAGTTCTTC
TRBV30,TRBJ2-1,TRBD1,NA,CARVRTGELGNEQFF,TGTGCCCGAGTAAGAACAGGGGAGTTAGGGAATGAGCAGTTCTTC
TRBV27,TRBJ2-2,TRBD2,NA,CASSLLAGGSGELFF,TGTGCCAGCAGCCTGCTAGCGGGAGGGTCTGGGGAGCTGTTTTTT
TRBV9,TRBJ2-1,TRBD1,NA,CASSAVGQGLINGFREQFF,TGTGCCAGCAGCGCCGTGGGACAGGGGCTAATAAATGGGTTTAGAGAGCAGTTCTTC
TRBV7-6,TRBJ1-4,NA,NA,CASSRDPGPVKEKLFF,TGTGCCAGCAGCCGAGACCCGGGACCGGTAAAAGAAAAACTGTTTTTT
TRBV5-1,TRBJ2-2,NA,NA,CASSLPSAGELFF,TGCGCCAGCAGCTTGCCGTCGGCCGGGGAGCTGTTTTTT
TRBV29-1,TRBJ2-5,NA,NA,CSVEDRHLGPTSETQYF,TGCAGCGTTGAAGATAGGCATTTGGGACCCACCTCCGAGACCCAGTACTTC
TRBV18,TRBJ2-7,NA,NA,CASSPIGSIYEQYF,TGTGCCAGCTCACCAATTGGTAGTATCTACGAGCAGTACTTC
TRBV30,TRBJ2-3,TRBD2,NA,CAWSVPTILAGATDTQYF,TGTGCCTGGAGTGTACCCACCATACTAGCGGGAGCCACAGATACGCAGTATTTT
TRBV2,TRBJ2-2,NA,NA,CASSGSRNTGELFF,TGTGCCAGCAGTGGAAGTCGCAACACCGGGGAGCTGTTTTTT
TRBV5-5,TRBJ1-5,NA,NA,CASSLSTGNQPQHF,TGTGCCAGCAGCTTGTCAACGGGCAATCAGCCCCAGCATTTT
TRBV19,TRBJ2-3,NA,NA,CASSIGRGSATDTQYF,TGTGCCAGTAGTATAGGTCGCGGTTCGGCTACAGATACGCAGTATTTT
TRBV25-1,TRBJ2-7,NA,NA,CASGNPVYEQYF,TGTGCCAGCGGAAACCCCGTCTACGAGCAGTACTTC
TRBV11-3,TRBJ2-1,TRBD1,NA,CASSARTGASYNEQFF,TGTGCCAGCAGCGCCCGGACAGGGGCCTCCTACAATGAGCAGTTCTTC
TRBV9,TRBJ2-3,TRBD2,NA,CASSVGLAVTDTQYF,TGTGCCAGCAGCGTAGGCCTAGCGGTAACAGATACGCAGTATTTT
TRBV5-1,TRBJ1-1,TRBD1,NA,CASSPGQGKWDTEAFF,TGCGCCAGCAGCCCTGGACAGGGGAAATGGGACACTGAAGCTTTCTTT
TRBV4-3,TRBJ1-1,NA,NA,CASSQDGGTTENTEAFF,TGCGCCAGCAGCCAAGATGGAGGGACGACGGAGAACACTGAAGCTTTCTTT
TRBV29-1,TRBJ2-5,NA,NA,CSVEDPGVDETQYF,TGCAGCGTTGAAGACCCAGGGGTGGACGAGACCCAGTACTTC
TRBV14,TRBJ2-5,NA,NA,CASSQDSWVDWGTQYF,TGTGCCAGCAGCCAAGATTCTTGGGTGGACTGGGGGACCCAGTACTTC
TRBV7-9,TRBJ2-2,NA,NA,CASREASLATGELFF,TGTGCCAGCAGGGAAGCTAGTCTAGCCACCGGGGAGCTGTTTTTT
TRBV28,TRBJ2-7,TRBD2,NA,CATGLAGSYEQYF,TGTGCCACGGGACTAGCGGGATCCTACGAGCAGTACTTC
TRBV28,TRBJ1-2,NA,NA,CASSTLGGDANYGYTF,TGTGCCAGCAGCACCCTCGGCGGGGATGCTAACTATGGCTACACCTTC
TRBV6-1,TRBJ1-5,NA,NA,CASSEGQYSNQPQHF,TGTGCCAGCAGTGAAGGGCAGTATAGCAATCAGCCCCAGCATTTT
TRBV7-2,TRBJ2-6,NA,NA,CASSTSLNRQLSGANVLTF,TGTGCCAGCAGCACGAGCCTTAATCGGCAACTTAGTGGGGCCAACGTCCTGACTTTC
TRBV10-1,TRBJ1-3,TRBD1,NA,CASSPGQSSGNTIYF,TGCGCCAGCAGCCCGGGACAGAGCTCTGGAAACACCATATATTTT
TRBV7-9,TRBJ1-4,TRBD1,NA,CASSSPGQPPTNEKLFF,TGTGCCAGCAGCTCCCCGGGACAGCCACCAACTAATGAAAAACTGTTTTTT
TRBV7-9,TRBJ2-5,TRBD2,NA,CASSSGRGHQQETQYF,TGTGCCAGCAGCAGCGGGAGGGGACATCAACAAGAGACCCAGTACTTC
TRBV7-3,TRBJ2-2,NA,NA,CASSLLVAANLRDTGELFF,TGTGCCAGCAGCTTATTGGTAGCGGCTAATTTGAGGGACACCGGGGAGCTGTTTTTT
TRBV6-6,TRBJ2-1,NA,NA,CASSYHGSSNEQFF,TGTGCCAGCAGTTACCATGGCTCGTCCAATGAGCAGTTCTTC
TRBV11-3,TRBJ2-2,NA,NA,CASSFGGTGELFF,TGTGCCAGCAGCTTTGGAGGAACCGGGGAGCTGTTTTTT
TRBV10-2,TRBJ2-1,NA,NA,CASRLPGRGSDEQFF,TGCGCCAGCAGACTACCGGGCCGGGGGTCCGATGAGCAGTTCTTC
TRBV15,TRBJ2-5,NA,NA,CATSRDLANQETQYF,TGTGCCACCAGCAGAGATTTGGCGAATCAAGAGACCCAGTACTTC
TRBV2,TRBJ1-1,NA,NA,CASSDTGNTEAFF,TGTGCCAGCAGTGACACGGGGAACACTGAAGCTTTCTTT
TRBV28,TRBJ2-7,NA,NA,CATHWGEYNYEQYF,TGTGCCACCCACTGGGGGGAATACAACTACGAGCAGTACTTC
TRBV11-3,TRBJ2-7,NA,NA,CASSSGASEQYF,TGTGCCAGCAGCTCCGGGGCAAGCGAGCAGTACTTC
TRBV27,TRBJ2-7,NA,NA,CASSLGLKYEQYF,TGTGCCAGCAGTTTAGGACTCAAGTACGAGCAGTACTTC
TRBV30,TRBJ2-1,TRBD2,NA,CAWSVRVSGAYNEQFF,TGTGCCTGGAGTGTCAGGGTGAGCGGGGCCTACAATGAGCAGTTCTTC
TRBV6-1,TRBJ2-7,NA,NA,CASSVTTGSSYEQYF,TGTGCCAGCAGTGTCACCACGGGGAGCTCCTACGAGCAGTACTTC
TRBV7-9,TRBJ2-2,TRBD2,NA,CASSLADGTSGTGELFF,TGTGCCAGCAGCTTAGCGGATGGGACTAGCGGGACCGGGGAGCTGTTTTTT
TRBV5-1,TRBJ2-3,NA,NA,CASSLAETSTDTQYF,TGCGCCAGCAGCTTGGCGGAGACTAGCACAGATACGCAGTATTTT
TRBV6-1,TRBJ1-5,NA,NA,CASNNRDRRNQPQHF,TGTGCCAGCAATAACCGGGACCGCCGCAATCAGCCCCAGCATTTT
TRBV7-9,TRBJ1-3,NA,once,CASSLVGGPFGNTIYF,TGTGCCAGCAGCTTAGTGGGGGGCCCCTTTGGAAACACCATATATTTT
TRBV5-4,TRBJ2-2,NA,once,CASSGQLTGELFF,TGTGCCAGCAGCGGACAATTAACCGGGGAGCTGTTTTTT
TRBV27,TRBJ2-7,NA,NA,CASSLSSLDTYEQYF,TGTGCCAGCAGTTTATCTTCTCTGGACACCTACGAGCAGTACTTC
TRBV28,TRBJ1-5,NA,NA,CATTETESNQPQHF,TGTGCCACCACCGAGACAGAGAGCAATCAGCCCCAGCATTTT